This T cell receptor beta chain was sequenced for a study of blood T cell repertoires in COVID-19. Looking at the study overall: PBMCs, B-cell-depleted T cells, or T cells were the source of the cDNA or gDNA that made up the material.

Assay used: immunoSEQ multiplex PCR; TCRdb lists only in-frame clones, some missing. Here the sample spans 150,000 to 200,000 clones, around three quarters being singletons. Trimming at V came to 3 bases and at J to 1 base, leaving 7 bases not matched to a gene. CDR3 length: 16 amino acids. The germline V gene encodes CDR1 MDHEN and CDR2 SYDVKM. Which cohort a participant joined came from the clinical history participants gave. This clone was seen a handful of times. Sequenced input: PBMCs or T cells enriched from blood (not recorded which). The source is a woman aged 45-65 years with acute COVID-19. The chain carries TRBV28 and TRBJ1-1; 8 bases align to TRBD1. This CDR3 reads CASSFGQGAANTEAFF. Written as DNA, the CDR3 is TGTGCCAGCAGTTTTGGGCAGGGGGCGGCGAACACTGAAGCTTTCTTT.